The T cell receptor beta chain under discussion was sequenced for a study of cytotoxic CD8 clonotypes in ibrutinib-treated CLL. Remarks on this clone: The antigen remains unidentified.

Germline V gives CDR1 SGHTA, CDR2 FQGNSA. This CDR3 region has 15 residues. The trim removed 1 base at V and 8 bases at J, leaving 10 bases unmatched. TCRdb's copy holds only in-frame clones and misses some; the assay was immunoSEQ multiplex PCR. The sample has about 160,000 clones; around 84% are singletons. Regarding the study as a whole: At ibrutinib response, clonality increased, and at progression it declined back toward baseline.

V usage is TRBV7-2 and J usage is TRBJ1-2; 7 bases map to TRBD1. The starting material was PBMCs, obtained after 12 months of ibrutinib treatment. The TCR originated in a human donor with chronic lymphocytic leukemia. CDR3 region: CASSLVWTGDLGYTF. CDR3 nucleotides: TGTGCCAGCAGCTTAGTCTGGACAGGCGATCTCGGCTACACCTTC.